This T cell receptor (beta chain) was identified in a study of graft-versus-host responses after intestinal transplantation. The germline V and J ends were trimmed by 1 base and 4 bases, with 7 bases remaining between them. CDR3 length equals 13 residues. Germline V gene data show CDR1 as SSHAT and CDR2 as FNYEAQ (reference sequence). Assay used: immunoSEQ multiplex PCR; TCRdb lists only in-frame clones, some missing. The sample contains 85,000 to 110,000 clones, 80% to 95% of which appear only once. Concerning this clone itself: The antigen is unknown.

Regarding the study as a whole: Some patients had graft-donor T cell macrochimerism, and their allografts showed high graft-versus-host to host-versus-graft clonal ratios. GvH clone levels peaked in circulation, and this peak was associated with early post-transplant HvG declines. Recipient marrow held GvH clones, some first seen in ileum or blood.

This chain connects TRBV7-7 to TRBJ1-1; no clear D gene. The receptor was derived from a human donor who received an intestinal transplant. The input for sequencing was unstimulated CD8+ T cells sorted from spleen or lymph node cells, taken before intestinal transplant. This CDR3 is CASSLDEGTEAFF. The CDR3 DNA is TGTGCCAGCAGCTTAGACGAGGGCACTGAAGCTTTCTTT.